This T cell receptor (beta chain) was found in a study of naive and memory T cell subsets. This clonotype occurred a few times. Its antigen is currently unknown. The germline gives CDR1 SGDLS, CDR2 YYNGEE. This CDR3 has 13 amino acids. The V end lost 0 bases, the J end lost 1 base, and 4 bases lay between the germline ends. General study points: A few larger clonotypes appeared in naive repertoires, especially CD8, possibly memory cells re-expressing CD45RA. Over 85% of naive TCR sequences appeared only once after error correction, unlike memory subsets.

The beta constant-region primer was an equimolar mix of two oligonucleotides covering TRBC1 and TRBC2. The ligated cDNA underwent four PCR rounds using SP2 and nested alpha and beta constant-region primers. TCRdb redid the calling of the UMI-ligation and nested PCR reads with MiXCR, one entry per CDR3 protein. The sample lists over 110,000 distinct CDR3 sequences, approximately 20% occurring once. This TCR was sampled from a human donor in good health. The V and J genes are TRBV9 and TRBJ1-1; D remains unclear. Sequencing was performed on naive CD8+ T cells from blood. Here the CDR3 reads CASSVGPNTEAFF. DNA of the CDR3: TGTGCCAGCAGCGTAGGCCCGAACACTGAAGCTTTCTTT.